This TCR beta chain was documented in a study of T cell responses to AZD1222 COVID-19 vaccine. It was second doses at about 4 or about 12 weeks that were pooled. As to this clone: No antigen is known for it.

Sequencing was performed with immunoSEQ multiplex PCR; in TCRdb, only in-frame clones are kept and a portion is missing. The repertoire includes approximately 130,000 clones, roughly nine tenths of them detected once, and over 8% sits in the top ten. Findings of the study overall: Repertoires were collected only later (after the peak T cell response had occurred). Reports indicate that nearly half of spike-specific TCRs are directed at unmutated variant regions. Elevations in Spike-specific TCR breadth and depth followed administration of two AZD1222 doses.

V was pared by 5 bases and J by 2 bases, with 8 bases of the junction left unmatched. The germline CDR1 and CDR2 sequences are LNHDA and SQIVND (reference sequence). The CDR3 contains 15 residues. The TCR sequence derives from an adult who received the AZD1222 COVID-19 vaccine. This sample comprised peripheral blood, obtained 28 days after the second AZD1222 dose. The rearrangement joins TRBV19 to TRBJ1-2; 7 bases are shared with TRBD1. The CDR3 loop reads CASSPVGTENYGYTF. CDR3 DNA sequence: TGTGCCAGTAGTCCAGTGGGGACAGAGAACTATGGCTACACCTTC.